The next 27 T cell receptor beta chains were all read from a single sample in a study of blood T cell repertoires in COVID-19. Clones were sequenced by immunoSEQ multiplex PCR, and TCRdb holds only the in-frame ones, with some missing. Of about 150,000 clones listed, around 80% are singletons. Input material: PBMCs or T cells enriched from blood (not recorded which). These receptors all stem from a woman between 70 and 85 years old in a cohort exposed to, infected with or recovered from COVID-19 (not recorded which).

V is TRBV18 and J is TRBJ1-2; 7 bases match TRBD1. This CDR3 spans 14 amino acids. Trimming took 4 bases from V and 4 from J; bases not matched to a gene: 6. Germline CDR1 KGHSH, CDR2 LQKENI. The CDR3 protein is CASSHGDRFYGYTF. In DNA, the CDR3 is TGTGCCAGCTCACACGGGGACAGATTCTATGGCTACACCTTC.

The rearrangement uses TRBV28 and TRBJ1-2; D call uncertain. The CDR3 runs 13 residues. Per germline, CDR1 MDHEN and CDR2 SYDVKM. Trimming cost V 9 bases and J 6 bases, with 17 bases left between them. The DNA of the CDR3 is TGTGCCAGGACTCTGTGGAGGGTGGATGGCTACACCTTC. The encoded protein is CARTLWRVDGYTF.

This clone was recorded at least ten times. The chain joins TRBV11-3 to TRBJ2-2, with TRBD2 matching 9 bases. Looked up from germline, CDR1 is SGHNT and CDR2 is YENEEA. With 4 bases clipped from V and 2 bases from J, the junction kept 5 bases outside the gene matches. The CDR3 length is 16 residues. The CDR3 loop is CASSSWLAGNTGELFF. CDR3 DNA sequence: TGTGCCAGCAGCTCCTGGCTAGCGGGAAACACCGGGGAGCTGTTTTTT.

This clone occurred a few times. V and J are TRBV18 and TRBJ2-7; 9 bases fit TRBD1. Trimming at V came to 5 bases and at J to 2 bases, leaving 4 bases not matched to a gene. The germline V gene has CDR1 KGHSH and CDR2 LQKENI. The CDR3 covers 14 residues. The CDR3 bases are TGTGCCAGCTCAGCGGACAGGGGAACCTACGAGCAGTACTTC. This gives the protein CASSADRGTYEQYF.

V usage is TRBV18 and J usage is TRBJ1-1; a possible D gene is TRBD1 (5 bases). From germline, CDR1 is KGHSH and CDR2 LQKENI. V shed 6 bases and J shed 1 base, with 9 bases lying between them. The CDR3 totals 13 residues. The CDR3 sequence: CASSTDKNTEAFF. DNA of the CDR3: TGTGCCAGCTCGACGGACAAGAACACTGAAGCTTTCTTT.

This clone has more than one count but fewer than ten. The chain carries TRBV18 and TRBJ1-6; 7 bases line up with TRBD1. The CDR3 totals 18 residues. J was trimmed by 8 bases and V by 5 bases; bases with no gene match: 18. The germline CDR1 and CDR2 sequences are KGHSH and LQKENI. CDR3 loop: CASSSSPSLTGLDSPLHF. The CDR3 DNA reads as TGTGCCAGCTCATCTTCCCCAAGCCTGACAGGGTTGGATTCACCCCTCCACTTT.

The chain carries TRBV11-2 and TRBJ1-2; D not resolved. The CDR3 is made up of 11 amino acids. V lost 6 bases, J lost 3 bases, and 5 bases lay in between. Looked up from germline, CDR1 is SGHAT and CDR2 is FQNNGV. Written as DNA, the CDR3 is TGTGCCAGCAGTCATGACTATGGCTACACCTTC. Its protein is CASSHDYGYTF.

CDR3 residues: CASSLDRGYGYTF. The CDR3 DNA reads as TGTGCCAGCAGTTTGGACAGGGGATATGGCTACACCTTC. The J gene is TRBJ1-2, the V gene TRBV2; TRBD1 aligns across 9 bases. Germline values: CDR1 SNHLY, CDR2 FYNNEI. This CDR3 is 13 amino acids long. Unmatched junction bases numbered 3, after V lost 5 bases and J lost 5 bases.

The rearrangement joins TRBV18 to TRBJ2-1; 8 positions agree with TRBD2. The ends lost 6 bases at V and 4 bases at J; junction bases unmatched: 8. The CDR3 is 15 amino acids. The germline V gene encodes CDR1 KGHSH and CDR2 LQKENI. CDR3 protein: CASSQGTSGYNEQFF. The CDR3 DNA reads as TGTGCCAGCTCGCAAGGCACTAGCGGATACAATGAGCAGTTCTTC.

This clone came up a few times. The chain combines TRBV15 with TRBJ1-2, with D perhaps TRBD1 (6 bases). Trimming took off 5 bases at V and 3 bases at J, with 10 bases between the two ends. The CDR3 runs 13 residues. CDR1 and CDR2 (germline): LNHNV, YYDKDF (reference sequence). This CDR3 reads CATSRGADYGYTF. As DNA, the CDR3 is TGTGCCACCAGCCGGGGGGCTGACTATGGCTACACCTTC.

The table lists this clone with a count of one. The CDR3 sequence: CASSFGLAGVGPYNEQFF. The CDR3 DNA reads as TGTGCCAGCAGCTTCGGACTAGCGGGAGTCGGACCATACAATGAGCAGTTCTTC. The chain links TRBV7-9 to TRBJ2-1; 13 bases line up with TRBD2. The CDR3 consists of 18 residues. Losses at the gene ends were 3 bases for V and 4 bases for J; bases not matched to a gene: 9. The germline CDR1 and CDR2 sequences are SEHNR and FQNEAQ (reference sequence).

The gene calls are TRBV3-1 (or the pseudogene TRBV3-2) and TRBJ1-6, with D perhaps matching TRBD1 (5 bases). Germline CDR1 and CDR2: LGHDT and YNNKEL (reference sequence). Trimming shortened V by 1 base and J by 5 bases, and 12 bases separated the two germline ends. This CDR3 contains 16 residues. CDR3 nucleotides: TGTGCCAGCAGCCAAGGGGTACAGGTAGATAATTCACCCCTCCACTTT. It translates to CASSQGVQVDNSPLHF.

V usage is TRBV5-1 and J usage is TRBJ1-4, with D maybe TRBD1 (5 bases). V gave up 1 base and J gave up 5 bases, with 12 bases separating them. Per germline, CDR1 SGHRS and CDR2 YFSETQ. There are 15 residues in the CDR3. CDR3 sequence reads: CASSLFSGGNEKLFF. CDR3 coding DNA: TGCGCCAGCAGCTTGTTCTCGGGGGGAAATGAAAAACTGTTTTTT.

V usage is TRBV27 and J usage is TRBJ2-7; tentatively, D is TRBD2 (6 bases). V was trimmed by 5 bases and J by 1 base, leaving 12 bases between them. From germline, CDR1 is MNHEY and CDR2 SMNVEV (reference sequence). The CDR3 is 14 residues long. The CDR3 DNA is TGTGCCAGCAGTACGCGGGACCCGTCCTACGAGCAGTACTTC. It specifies CASSTRDPSYEQYF.

Here the CDR3 reads CASSNPGGEQFF. The CDR3 nucleotides read TGTGCCAGCAGCAATCCGGGGGGTGAGCAGTTCTTC. The chain has TRBV7-3 and TRBJ2-1; 7 nucleotides line up with TRBD2. The CDR3 extends over 12 amino acids. Trimming at V came to 5 bases and at J to 9 bases, leaving 4 bases not matched to a gene. Germline V gene data show CDR1 as SGHTA and CDR2 as FQGTGA.

The CDR3 is CASSQGRLAGREQYF. In nucleotides, the CDR3 is TGCGCCAGCAGCCAAGGTAGACTAGCGGGAAGGGAGCAGTACTTC. The chain carries TRBV4-3 and TRBJ2-7, with 11 bases that match TRBD2. The CDR3 length is 15 residues. CDR1 and CDR2 from the germline V gene are LGHNA and YSLEER. J gave up 7 bases and V 1 base, and 6 bases lay outside the gene matches.

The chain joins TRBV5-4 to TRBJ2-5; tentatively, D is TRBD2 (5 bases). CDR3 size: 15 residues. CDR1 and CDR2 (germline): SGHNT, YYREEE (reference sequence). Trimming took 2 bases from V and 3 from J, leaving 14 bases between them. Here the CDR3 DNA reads TGTGCCAGCAGCTTCTTTGGGAGTTGGGAAGAGACCCAGTACTTC. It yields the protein CASSFFGSWEETQYF.

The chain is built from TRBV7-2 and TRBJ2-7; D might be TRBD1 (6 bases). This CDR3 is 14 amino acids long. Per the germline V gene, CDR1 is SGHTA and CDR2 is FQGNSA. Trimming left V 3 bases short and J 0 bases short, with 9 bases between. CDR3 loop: CASSFVGGSYEQYF. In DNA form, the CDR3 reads TGTGCCAGCAGCTTCGTAGGGGGCTCCTACGAGCAGTACTTC.

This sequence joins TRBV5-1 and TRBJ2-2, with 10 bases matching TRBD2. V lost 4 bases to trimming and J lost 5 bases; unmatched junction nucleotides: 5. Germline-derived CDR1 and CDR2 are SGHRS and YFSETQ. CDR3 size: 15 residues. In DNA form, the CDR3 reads TGCGCCAGCAGCCTAGCGGGAGAGAGTACCGGGGAGCTGTTTTTT. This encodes CASSLAGESTGELFF.

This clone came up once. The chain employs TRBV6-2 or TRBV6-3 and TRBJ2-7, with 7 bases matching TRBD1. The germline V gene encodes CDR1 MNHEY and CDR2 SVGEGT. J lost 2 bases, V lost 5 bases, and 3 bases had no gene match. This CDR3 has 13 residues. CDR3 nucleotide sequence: TGTGCCAGCAGTGGGACAGTCCCCTACGAGCAGTACTTC. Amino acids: CASSGTVPYEQYF.

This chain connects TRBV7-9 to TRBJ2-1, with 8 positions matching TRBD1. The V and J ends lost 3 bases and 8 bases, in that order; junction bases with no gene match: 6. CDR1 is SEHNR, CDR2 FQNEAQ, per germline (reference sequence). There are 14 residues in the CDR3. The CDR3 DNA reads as TGTGCCAGCAGCTTTGGACAGGGAGTGCATGAGCAGTTCTTC. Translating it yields CASSFGQGVHEQFF.

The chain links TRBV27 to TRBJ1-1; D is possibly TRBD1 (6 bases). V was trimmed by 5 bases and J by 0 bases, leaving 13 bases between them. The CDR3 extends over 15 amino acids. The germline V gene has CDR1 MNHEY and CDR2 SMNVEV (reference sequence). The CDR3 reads CASSPGTQMNTEAFF. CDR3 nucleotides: TGTGCCAGCAGTCCGGGGACACAGATGAACACTGAAGCTTTCTTT.

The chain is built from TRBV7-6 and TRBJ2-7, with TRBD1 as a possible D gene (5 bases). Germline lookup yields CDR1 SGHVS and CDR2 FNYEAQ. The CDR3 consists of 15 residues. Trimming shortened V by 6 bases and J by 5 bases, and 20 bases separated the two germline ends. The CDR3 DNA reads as TGTGCCAGCAGTTCAACCGCTCAGGGTGCTGACGAGCAGTACTTC. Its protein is CASSSTAQGADEQYF.

For the CDR3, the DNA is TGTGCCATCAGGGATAGCGGGACCTACTCCTACGAGCAGTACTTC. It specifies CAIRDSGTYSYEQYF. The chain joins TRBV10-3 to TRBJ2-7, with TRBD2 matching 8 bases. The J segment lost 0 bases and the V segment lost 6 bases, leaving 7 bases of the junction unmatched. CDR3 length: 15 residues. Germline CDR1 ENHRY, CDR2 SYGVKD.

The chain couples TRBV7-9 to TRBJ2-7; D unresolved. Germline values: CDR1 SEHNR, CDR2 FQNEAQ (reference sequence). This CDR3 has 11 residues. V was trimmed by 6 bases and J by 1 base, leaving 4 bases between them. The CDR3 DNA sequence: TGTGCCAGCAGTATTTCCTACGAGCAGTACTTC. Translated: CASSISYEQYF. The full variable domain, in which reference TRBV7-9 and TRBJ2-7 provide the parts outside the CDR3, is DTGVSQNPRHKITKRGQNVTFRCDPISEHNRLYWYRQTLGQGPEFLTYFQNEAQLEKSRLLSDRFSAERPKGSFSTLEIQRTEQGDSAMYLCASSISYEQYFGPGTRLTVT.

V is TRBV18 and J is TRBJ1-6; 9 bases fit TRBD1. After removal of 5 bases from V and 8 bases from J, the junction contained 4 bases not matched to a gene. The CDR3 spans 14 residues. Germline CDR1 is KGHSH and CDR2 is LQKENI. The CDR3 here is CASSGDRDDSPLHF. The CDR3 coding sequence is TGTGCCAGCTCAGGGGACAGGGATGATTCACCCCTCCACTTT.

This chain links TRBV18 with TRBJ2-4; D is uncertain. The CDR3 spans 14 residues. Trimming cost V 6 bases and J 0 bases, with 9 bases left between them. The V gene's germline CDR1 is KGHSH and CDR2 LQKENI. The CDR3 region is CASSRQEAKNIQYF. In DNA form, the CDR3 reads TGTGCCAGCTCCCGACAAGAAGCCAAAAACATTCAGTACTTC.